Below, 29 T cell receptor beta chains from the same sample are listed, as sequenced in a study of cytomegalovirus exposure and HLA in healthy donors. Profiled with immunoSEQ multiplex PCR; TCRdb holds only in-frame clones, not every one. The profile covers about 220,000 clones, with just over 85% appearing a single time and 2.9% taken by the ten largest. Sequencing was carried out using PBMCs. The receptors shown here come from a woman under 30 in good health and CMV-seronegative.

The rearrangement joins TRBV2 to TRBJ2-7, with 10 positions matching TRBD1. J lost 4 bases, V lost 6 bases, and 6 bases had no gene match. The germline gives CDR1 SNHLY, CDR2 FYNNEI. CDR3 length equals 14 residues. This CDR3 reads CASRTGQGRYEQYF. The CDR3 coding sequence is TGTGCCAGCAGAACGGGACAGGGGCGGTACGAGCAGTACTTC.

The chain's CDR3 is CASSPGRSTGELFF. CDR3 DNA sequence: TGTGCCAGCAGCCCAGGGAGGAGCACCGGGGAGCTGTTTTTT. V is TRBV11-2 and J is TRBJ2-2; D is perhaps TRBD2 (6 bases). CDR3 length equals 14 residues. The V gene lost 5 bases and the J gene lost 4 bases, with 11 bases spanning the gap. In germline, CDR1 is SGHAT, CDR2 FQNNGV.

This clone was seen once. The rearrangement joins TRBV4-2 to TRBJ1-2, with 7 bases lining up with TRBD1. With V trimmed by 1 base and J by 1 base, 9 bases remained unmatched. Germline-derived CDR1 and CDR2 are LGHNA and YNFKEQ. The CDR3 extends over 17 amino acids. CDR3 residues: CASSQVGQRDVNYGYTF. The CDR3 nucleotides are TGTGCCAGCAGCCAAGTGGGACAGCGAGATGTTAACTATGGCTACACCTTC.

The DNA for the CDR3 is TGTGCCAGTAGTACCCGGGATGAGCAGTTCTTC. It codes for CASSTRDEQFF. The genes are TRBV19 and TRBJ2-1, with D uncertain. Germline V gene data show CDR1 as LNHDA and CDR2 as SQIVND (reference sequence). V lost 4 bases to trimming and J lost 8 bases, with 6 bases between them. CDR3 length equals 11 residues.

The chain recombines TRBV20-1 with TRBJ2-1, with no clear D. Germline V CDR1 and CDR2: DFQATT, SNEGSKA (reference sequence). V dropped 0 bases and J dropped 8 bases, with 5 bases sitting between them. This CDR3 is built from 11 residues. The CDR3: CSARDHYEQFF. CDR3 DNA sequence: TGCAGTGCTAGAGATCACTATGAGCAGTTCTTC.

This chain joins TRBV6-5 and TRBJ1-1; a weak D match, TRBD1 (6 bases). The germline V gene encodes CDR1 MNHEY and CDR2 SVGAGI. The CDR3 is 12 residues long. V was shortened by 2 bases and J by 8 bases, with 9 bases between the two germline ends. The chain's CDR3 is CASSYGQKEAFF. CDR3 coding DNA: TGTGCCAGCAGTTACGGACAGAAAGAAGCTTTCTTT.

The chain joins TRBV6-6 to TRBJ2-3, with TRBD1 identical over 7 bases. The CDR3 is 16 residues long. Germline V gene lookup returns CDR1 MNHNY and CDR2 SVGAGI (reference sequence). V gave up 2 bases and J gave up 1 base; unmatched junction bases: 6. The CDR3 region has the DNA TGTGCCAGCAGTTACCCTGGACAGGACCGCACAGATACGCAGTATTTT. This encodes CASSYPGQDRTDTQYF.

This clone occurred once. The V gene is TRBV27, the J gene TRBJ2-5, with 7 bases identical to TRBD2. Germline CDR1 MNHEY, CDR2 SMNVEV (reference sequence). Trimming took 3 bases from V and 5 from J; bases not matched to a gene: 9. The CDR3 is made up of 15 amino acids. The DNA for the CDR3 is TGTGCCAGCAGTTTCTGGAGCGGGATTAGGGAGACCCAGTACTTC. Its protein product is CASSFWSGIRETQYF.

The CDR3 nucleotides read TGTGCCAGCAGTCCCACCCGGGACAGGGCGCGCTCGCAGTACTTC. Its protein product is CASSPTRDRARSQYF. V gene TRBV27 combines with J gene TRBJ2-7, with TRBD1 identical over 9 bases. The germline V gene has CDR1 MNHEY and CDR2 SMNVEV (reference sequence). Trimming cost V 5 bases and J 9 bases; bases outside gene matches: 14. The CDR3 extends over 15 amino acids.

This rearrangement joins TRBV7-2 to TRBJ2-7; 7 bases fit TRBD2. The CDR3 is made up of 15 amino acids. Germline CDR1 and CDR2: SGHTA and FQGNSA. V trimming: 2 bases; J trimming: 6 bases; junction bases outside the gene matches: 10. The DNA of the CDR3 is TGTGCCAGCAGCTTAAGCGCGGGAGCAAATTTCGAGCAGTACTTC. Its translation: CASSLSAGANFEQYF.

This rearrangement joins TRBV6-5 to TRBJ2-5; no definite D call. Germline V gives CDR1 MNHEY, CDR2 SVGAGI. CDR3 length: 15 residues. Trimming removed 0 bases at V and 2 bases at J, with 10 bases between. The CDR3 coding sequence is TGTGCCAGCAGTTACTCGAAACTACAACAAGAGACCCAGTACTTC. Its translation: CASSYSKLQQETQYF.

This clone was found a few times. This rearrangement joins TRBV10-2 to TRBJ2-7; TRBD2 might be the D (6 bases). V shed 3 bases and J shed 0 bases, with 9 bases lying between them. Germline loops: CDR1 WSHSY, CDR2 SAAADI. This CDR3 spans 14 amino acids. The chain's CDR3 is CASSETAGSYEQYF. Written as DNA, the CDR3 is TGCGCCAGCAGTGAAACAGCGGGCTCCTACGAGCAGTACTTC.

The V and J genes are TRBV5-1 and TRBJ2-3, with TRBD1 identical over 9 bases. Per the germline V gene, CDR1 is SGHRS and CDR2 is YFSETQ. V lost 1 base and J lost 8; bases outside the gene matches: 11. The CDR3 spans 16 residues. The CDR3 bases are TGCGCCAGCAGCTTGTCGTGGGACAGGGTAAGCGGTACGCAGTATTTT. Translating gives CASSLSWDRVSGTQYF.

This chain uses TRBV27 with TRBJ2-7; TRBD1 aligns across 7 bases. After removal of 3 bases from V and 4 bases from J, the junction contained 6 bases not matched to a gene. The V gene's germline CDR1 is MNHEY and CDR2 SMNVEV (reference sequence). CDR3 size: 14 residues. The CDR3 DNA reads as TGTGCCAGCAGTTTTGGCAGGGGGAAGTACGAGCAGTACTTC. Translation: CASSFGRGKYEQYF.

V is TRBV4-1 and J is TRBJ2-1; 10 positions agree with TRBD2. The CDR3 spans 18 residues. Trimming cost V 0 bases and J 9 bases; bases outside gene matches: 14. Germline values: CDR1 MGHRA, CDR2 YSYEKL. The CDR3 loop is CASSQDLQSSGSWAEQFF. CDR3 bases: TGCGCCAGCAGCCAAGATCTTCAGTCTAGCGGGAGTTGGGCTGAGCAGTTCTTC.

This rearrangement joins TRBV10-3 to TRBJ2-3, with TRBD2 matching over 10 bases. CDR3 length: 17 amino acids. Germline CDR1 ENHRY, CDR2 SYGVKD. With V trimmed by 9 bases and J by 1 base, 13 bases remained unmatched. The CDR3 nucleotides read TGTGCCATTGCTTTAGCGGGAGGCGTCCTCGGCACAGATACGCAGTATTTT. Amino acids: CAIALAGGVLGTDTQYF.

The chain combines TRBV5-1 with TRBJ1-4; a possible D gene is TRBD1 (6 bases). Germline assignment: CDR1 SGHRS and CDR2 YFSETQ. V lost 1 base to trimming and J lost 3 bases, with 10 bases between them. CDR3 size: 15 residues. The chain's CDR3 is CASSLTGSPNEKLFF. The CDR3 DNA sequence: TGCGCCAGCAGCTTGACAGGGTCGCCTAATGAAAAACTGTTTTTT.

The chain couples TRBV6-6 to TRBJ2-7; 7 bases match TRBD1. Germline CDR1 and CDR2: MNHNY and SVGAGI (reference sequence). The J segment lost 3 bases and the V segment lost 6 bases, leaving 5 bases of the junction unmatched. CDR3 length: 13 amino acids. The CDR3 sequence is CASSLRQGYEQYF. The DNA of the CDR3 is TGTGCCAGCAGCCTACGACAGGGCTACGAGCAGTACTTC.

This chain joins TRBV18 and TRBJ2-7; a weak D match, TRBD1 (6 bases). Deletions cut 3 bases from V and 7 bases from J, with 22 bases between. The CDR3 sequence is 16 residues long. Germline assignment: CDR1 KGHSH and CDR2 LQKENI. The chain's CDR3 is CASSPFQGLSTGEQYF. The CDR3, as DNA: TGTGCCAGCTCACCCTTCCAGGGGCTCTCAACCGGGGAGCAGTACTTC.

The chain has TRBV28 and TRBJ1-2, with D maybe TRBD1 (5 bases). The germline CDR1 and CDR2 sequences are MDHEN and SYDVKM. The V end lost 0 bases, the J end lost 1 base, and 6 bases lay between the germline ends. CDR3 length: 14 amino acids. DNA of the CDR3: TGTGCCAGCAGTTTATGGGGGGGTAACTATGGCTACACCTTC. Amino acids: CASSLWGGNYGYTF.

The V and J genes are TRBV30 and TRBJ1-5; 8 bases line up with TRBD1. Germline-derived CDR1 and CDR2 are GTSNPN and SVGIG (reference sequence). Trimming at V came to 7 bases and at J to 3 bases, leaving 11 bases not matched to a gene. The CDR3 loop spans 15 amino acids. The CDR3 loop reads CAYSVGQGLNQPQHF. DNA for the CDR3: TGTGCCTATAGCGTAGGACAGGGTCTCAATCAGCCCCAGCATTTT.

The genes are TRBV27 and TRBJ2-3; 7 nucleotides match TRBD1. CDR3 size: 13 residues. The germline V gene has CDR1 MNHEY and CDR2 SMNVEV (reference sequence). The V segment lost 7 bases and the J segment 5 bases; nucleotides outside the gene matches: 6. The CDR3 spells CASTETGRDTQYF. As DNA, the CDR3 is TGTGCCAGCACCGAGACAGGGCGAGATACGCAGTATTTT.

The chain has TRBV29-1 and TRBJ2-5; D is perhaps TRBD1 (6 bases). The CDR3 runs 11 residues. Trimming took off 6 bases at V and 2 bases at J, with 7 bases between the two ends. CDR1 and CDR2 (germline): SQVTM, ANQGSEA. The CDR3 DNA is TGCAGCGTGGACAGACAAGAGACCCAGTACTTC. Protein: CSVDRQETQYF.

V gene TRBV2 combines with J gene TRBJ2-4, with 7 nucleotides matching TRBD1. V was pared by 7 bases and J by 1 base, with 10 bases of the junction left unmatched. Germline values: CDR1 SNHLY, CDR2 FYNNEI. The CDR3 loop spans 16 amino acids. The CDR3 DNA follows: TGTGCCAGCATCCGAAACAAACAGGGGGCCAAAAACATTCAGTACTTC. It codes for CASIRNKQGAKNIQYF.

V gene TRBV5-1 combines with J gene TRBJ2-1; D is uncertain. CDR1 and CDR2 (germline): SGHRS, YFSETQ. The CDR3 is made up of 14 amino acids. The V gene lost 1 base and the J gene lost 8 bases, with 13 bases spanning the gap. The CDR3 region has the DNA TGCGCCAGCAGCTTGAATGGGCAAAAGGATGAGCAGTTCTTC. It specifies CASSLNGQKDEQFF.

This chain links TRBV7-2 with TRBJ1-1, with no clear D. V dropped 1 base and J dropped 0 bases, with 12 bases sitting between them. Germline V gene data show CDR1 as SGHTA and CDR2 as FQGNSA. This CDR3 has 16 amino acids. CDR3 bases: TGTGCCAGCAGCTTAGTCTCCCCCCCGGTGAACACTGAAGCTTTCTTT. Translation gives CASSLVSPPVNTEAFF. The full variable domain, in which reference TRBV7-2 and TRBJ1-1 provide the parts outside the CDR3, is GAGVSQSPSNKVTEKGKDVELRCDPISGHTALYWYRQSLGQGLEFLIYFQGNSAPDKSGLPSDRFSAERTGGSVSTLTIQRTQQEDSAVYLCASSLVSPPVNTEAFFGQGTRLTVV.

V is TRBV7-2 and J is TRBJ1-2; 7 bases map to TRBD1. Germline V gene sequence: CDR1 SGHTA, CDR2 FQGNSA. J lost 7 bases, V lost 2 bases, and 7 bases had no gene match. This CDR3 region has 14 residues. The CDR3 DNA reads TGTGCCAGCAGCTTATGGCGACAGGGAGGTGGCTACACCTTC. This translates into CASSLWRQGGGYTF.

The chain links TRBV5-4 to TRBJ2-7; TRBD1 agrees at 7 bases. This CDR3 is 13 amino acids long. The trim removed 4 bases at V and 12 bases at J, leaving 13 bases unmatched. Germline V lookup: CDR1 SGHNT, CDR2 YYREEE (reference sequence). The CDR3 coding sequence is TGTGCCAGCAGCGAGACCGGGACAGACAGACGGTACTTC. Its protein is CASSETGTDRRYF.

The CDR3 here is CASSVKGVRTSGHNEQFF. CDR3 DNA sequence: TGTGCCAGCAGTGTAAAGGGTGTTCGGACTAGTGGCCACAATGAGCAGTTCTTC. The chain is built from TRBV27 and TRBJ2-1; TRBD2 aligns across 7 bases. The germline CDR1 and CDR2 sequences are MNHEY and SMNVEV (reference sequence). After removal of 5 bases from V and 5 bases from J, the junction contained 18 bases not matched to a gene. The CDR3 loop spans 18 amino acids.